These 8 T cell receptor beta chains originate from one sample sequenced in a study of blood T cell repertoires in COVID-19 (dated by TCRdb to 2018 to 2020). Receptor libraries were prepared by the immunoSEQ multiplex PCR assay. TCRdb carries this immuneACCESS record with in-frame sequences only. Its versions omit some clonotypes, under half of them owing to an unresolved V gene in the studies checked, with the rest unexplained. In all, the sample holds about 190,000 clones, and roughly nine tenths of those were seen once. Of the sample, approximately 1.1% is held by the ten largest clones. The sample taken for sequencing was peripheral blood. The receptors shown here come from a man aged 25-45 years with acute or convalescent COVID-19.

V is TRBV6-5 and J is TRBJ2-5; maybe TRBD1 (5 bases). This CDR3 contains 14 residues. CDR1 MNHEY and CDR2 SVGAGI come from the germline V gene. The V and J ends lost 11 bases and 3 bases respectively, with 19 bases between them. CDR3 nucleotide sequence: TGTGCCTCTTCAGACGTGACAGCAAAAGAGACCCAGTACTTC. It translates to CASSDVTAKETQYF.

This clone has just a few counts. The chain carries TRBV29-1 and TRBJ2-5, with a possible D match to TRBD1 (6 bases). Germline loops: CDR1 SQVTM, CDR2 ANQGSEA. The CDR3 is made up of 12 amino acids. Trimming removed 8 bases from V and 2 bases from J, with 12 bases in between. In DNA, the CDR3 is TGCAGCACCGGACAGATACAAGAGACCCAGTACTTC. Its translation: CSTGQIQETQYF.

This clone was found a few times. The chain joins TRBV4-1 to TRBJ1-2, with TRBD1 identical over 7 bases. Trimming removed 4 bases from V and 4 bases from J; junction bases left unmatched: 12. The CDR3 runs 16 residues. Looked up from germline, CDR1 is MGHRA and CDR2 is YSYEKL. The CDR3 reads CASSRPPGQTIYGYTF. The CDR3 nucleotides read TGCGCCAGCAGCCGACCTCCGGGACAGACAATCTATGGCTACACCTTC.

This clone appeared once. The chain carries TRBV6-2 or TRBV6-3 and TRBJ2-1; 14 bases map to TRBD2. The CDR3 length is 20 residues. The J segment lost 8 bases and the V segment lost 2 bases, leaving 17 bases of the junction unmatched. CDR1 MNHEY and CDR2 SVGEGT come from the germline V gene. CDR3 region: CASSYTTTSGRAFSADEQFF. Written as DNA, the CDR3 is TGTGCCAGCAGTTACACCACGACTAGCGGGAGGGCCTTTTCGGCAGATGAGCAGTTCTTC.

This chain joins TRBV5-1 and TRBJ2-1, with D tentatively TRBD1 (5 bases). The CDR3 contains 15 residues. CDR1 and CDR2 (germline): SGHRS, YFSETQ. V lost 0 bases, J lost 2 bases, and 9 bases lay in between. The DNA of the CDR3 is TGCGCCAGCAGCTTGGGGCAGGGAACCTACAATGAGCAGTTCTTC. Protein product: CASSLGQGTYNEQFF.

V usage is TRBV28 and J usage is TRBJ2-7, with a weak D call TRBD1 (6 bases). Looked up from germline, CDR1 is MDHEN and CDR2 is SYDVKM. The ends were cut back, 6 bases at V and 5 bases at J, with 11 bases in the middle. CDR3 length equals 12 residues. In nucleotides, the CDR3 is TGTGCCAGCAGATCAGACAGGCACGAGCAGTACTTC. It encodes CASRSDRHEQYF.

This clone was counted once. The chain recombines TRBV19 with TRBJ1-5; D call uncertain. CDR3 length: 16 amino acids. Trimming stripped 3 bases from V and 0 bases from J, with 12 bases between. From germline, CDR1 is LNHDA and CDR2 SQIVND (reference sequence). Written as DNA, the CDR3 is TGTGCCAGTAGTATCCAACAGATTTCTAGCAATCAGCCCCAGCATTTT. Translation gives CASSIQQISSNQPQHF.

This clone was detected only once. The chain uses TRBV11-2 and TRBJ2-7; 9 bases agree with TRBD2. This CDR3 has 14 amino acids. Germline V gives CDR1 SGHAT, CDR2 FQNNGV. J gave up 4 bases and V 6 bases, and 7 bases lay outside the gene matches. CDR3 region: CASSSGLALYEQYF. The CDR3 nucleotides are TGTGCCAGCAGTTCCGGACTAGCGCTATACGAGCAGTACTTC.